This section outlines one TCR beta chain sequence together with its context. The target antigen is unknown. V shed 4 bases and J shed 5 bases, with 16 bases lying between them. The CDR3 extends over 15 amino acids. CDR1 SNHLY and CDR2 FYNNEI come from the germline V gene. The sample comes from a study of radiotherapy plus CTLA-4 blockade in lung cancer. Study background: Of all patients, approximately 20% responded objectively and about 34% showed disease control.

Assay: immunoSEQ multiplex PCR; the TCRdb copy retains only in-frame clones and omits some. The sample lists 120,000 or so clones, more than 65% occurring once. Study-level results: Among blood TCR repertoires after radiotherapy plus ipilimumab, tumor-derived clones expanded. According to reports, early shifts in blood T cell clones, alongside interferon-beta, forecast response most accurately.

Patients had chemo-refractory metastatic non-small-cell lung cancer and received focal radiation plus CTLA-4 blockade that used ipilimumab. The chain has TRBV2 and TRBJ2-3; D may be TRBD1 (6 bases). The clonotype originates from a human donor with non-small cell lung cancer who had a partial response to radiotherapy plus ipilimumab. Material: peripheral blood, obtained from a patient treated with radiotherapy plus ipilimumab. CDR3 DNA: TGTGCCAGCAGTGCTGCGGGCCTAGGGGGAGATACGCAGTATTTT. It yields the protein CASSAAGLGGDTQYF.